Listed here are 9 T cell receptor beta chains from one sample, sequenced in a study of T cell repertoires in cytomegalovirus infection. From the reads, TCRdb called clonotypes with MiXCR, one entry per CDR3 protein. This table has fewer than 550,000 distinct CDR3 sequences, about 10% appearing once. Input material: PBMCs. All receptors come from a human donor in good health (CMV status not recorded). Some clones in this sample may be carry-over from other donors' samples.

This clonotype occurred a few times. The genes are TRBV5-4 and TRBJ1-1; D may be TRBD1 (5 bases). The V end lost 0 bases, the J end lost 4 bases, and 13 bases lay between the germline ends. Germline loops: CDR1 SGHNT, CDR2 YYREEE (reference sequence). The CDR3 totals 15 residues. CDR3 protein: CASSLAKGRVTEAFF. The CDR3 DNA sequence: TGTGCCAGCAGCTTGGCTAAGGGGCGCGTCACTGAAGCTTTCTTT. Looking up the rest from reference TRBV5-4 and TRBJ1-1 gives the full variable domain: ETGVTQSPTHLIKTRGQQVTLRCSSQSGHNTVSWYQQALGQGPQFIFQYYREEENGRGNFPPRFSGLQFPNYSSELNVNALELDDSALYLCASSLAKGRVTEAFFGQGTRLTVV.

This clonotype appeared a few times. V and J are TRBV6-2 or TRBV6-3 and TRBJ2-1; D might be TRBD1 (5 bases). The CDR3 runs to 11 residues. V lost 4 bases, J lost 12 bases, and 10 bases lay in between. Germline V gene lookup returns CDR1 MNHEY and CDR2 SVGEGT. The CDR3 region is CASSLGVTQFF. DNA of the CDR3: TGTGCCAGCAGTTTAGGGGTAACGCAGTTCTTC.

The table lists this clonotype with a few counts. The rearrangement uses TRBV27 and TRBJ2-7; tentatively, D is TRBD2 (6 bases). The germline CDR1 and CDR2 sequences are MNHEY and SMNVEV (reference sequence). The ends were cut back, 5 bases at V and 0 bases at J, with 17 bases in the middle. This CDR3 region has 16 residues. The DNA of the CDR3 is TGTGCCAGCAGTCGTTCTAGCGACCACAGCTCCTACGAGCAGTACTTC. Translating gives CASSRSSDHSSYEQYF.

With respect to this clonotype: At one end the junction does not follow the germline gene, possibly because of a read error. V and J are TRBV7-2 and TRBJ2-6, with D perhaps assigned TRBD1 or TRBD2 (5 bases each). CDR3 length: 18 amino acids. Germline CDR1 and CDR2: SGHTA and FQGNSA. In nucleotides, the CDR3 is TGTGCCAGCAGCTCACGGGACGGACCGTTCTCTGGGACCAACGTCCTGACTTTC. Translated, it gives CASSSRDGPFSGTNVLTF.

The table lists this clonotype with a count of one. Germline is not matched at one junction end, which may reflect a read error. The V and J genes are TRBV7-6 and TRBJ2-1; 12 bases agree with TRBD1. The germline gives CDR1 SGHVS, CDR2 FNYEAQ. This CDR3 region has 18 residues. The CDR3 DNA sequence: TGTGCCAGCAGCTTACCCGAAACACCGGGACAGGGGGCGTTCAATGAGCAGTTC. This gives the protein CASSLPETPGQGAFNEQF.

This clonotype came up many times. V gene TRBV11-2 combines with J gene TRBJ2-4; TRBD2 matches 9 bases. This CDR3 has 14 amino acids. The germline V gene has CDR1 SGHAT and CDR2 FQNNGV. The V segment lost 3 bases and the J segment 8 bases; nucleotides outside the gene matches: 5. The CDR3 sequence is CASSFSGGDDIQYF. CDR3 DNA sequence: TGTGCCAGCAGCTTTAGCGGGGGAGACGACATTCAGTACTTC.

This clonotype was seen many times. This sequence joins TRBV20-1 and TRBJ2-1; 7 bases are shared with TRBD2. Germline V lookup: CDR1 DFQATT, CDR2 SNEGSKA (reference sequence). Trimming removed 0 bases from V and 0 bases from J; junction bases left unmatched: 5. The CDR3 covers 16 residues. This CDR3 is CSARDRGLLSYNEQFF. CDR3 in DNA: TGCAGTGCTAGAGATCGGGGACTACTCTCCTACAATGAGCAGTTCTTC.

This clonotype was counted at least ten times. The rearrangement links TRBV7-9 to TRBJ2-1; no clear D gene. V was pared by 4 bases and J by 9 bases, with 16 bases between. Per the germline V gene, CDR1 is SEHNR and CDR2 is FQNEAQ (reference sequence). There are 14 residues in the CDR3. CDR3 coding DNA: TGTGCCAGCAGCTCCGAGACTGTCCTGGGTGAGCAGTTCTTC. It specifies CASSSETVLGEQFF.

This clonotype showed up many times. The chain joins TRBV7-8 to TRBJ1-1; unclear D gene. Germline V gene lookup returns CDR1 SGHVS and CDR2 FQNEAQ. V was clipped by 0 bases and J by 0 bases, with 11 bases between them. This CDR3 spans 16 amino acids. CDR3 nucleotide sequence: TGTGCCAGCAGCTTAGCGGTAGGCCGGGTGAACACTGAAGCTTTCTTT. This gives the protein CASSLAVGRVNTEAFF.